The 15 T cell receptor beta chains in this list originate from one sample, sequenced in a study of memory CD4+ T cells and cytomegalovirus serostatus. Produced via immunoSEQ multiplex PCR; TCRdb's table is partial and in-frame only. Of about 60,000 clones in the sample, about 80% were seen once. The sort gate was single viable CD3+CD4+CD8-CD45RO+ cells for memory CD4+ T cells. The sample comprised memory CD4+ T cells from blood. The receptors were gathered from an adult in good health and CMV-seropositive.

As DNA, the CDR3 is TGTGCCAGCTCACCAAAATATGGGACGGACACTGAAGCTTTCTTT. This gives the protein CASSPKYGTDTEAFF. V is TRBV18 and J is TRBJ1-1; TRBD1 is a possible D gene (5 bases). V was trimmed by 2 bases and J by 3 bases, leaving 13 bases between them. Germline V gene data show CDR1 as KGHSH and CDR2 as LQKENI. The CDR3 is made up of 15 amino acids.

V gene TRBV7-9 combines with J gene TRBJ1-4; D is ambiguous. Trimming left V 3 bases short and J 7 bases short, with 9 bases between. Germline V gene data show CDR1 as SEHNR and CDR2 as FQNEAQ (reference sequence). The CDR3 is made up of 13 amino acids. In nucleotides, the CDR3 is TGTGCCAGCAGCTTGGTAGTTTCTGAAAAACTGTTTTTT. Its translation is CASSLVVSEKLFF.

V and J are TRBV10-3 and TRBJ2-5; TRBD1 might be the D (5 bases). Germline V gene data show CDR1 as ENHRY and CDR2 as SYGVKD. V lost 11 bases and J lost 5, with 12 bases in between. The CDR3 runs to 11 residues. CDR3 nucleotide sequence: TGTGCCGCAGGGAAAAGGGAGACCCAGTACTTC. It codes for CAAGKRETQYF.

This clone appeared a single time. This rearrangement joins TRBV5-4 to TRBJ2-3, with 10 bases matching TRBD2. Germline lookup yields CDR1 SGHNT and CDR2 YYREEE (reference sequence). The CDR3 has 16 residues. Trimming at V came to 4 bases and at J to 2 bases, leaving 7 bases not matched to a gene. CDR3 coding DNA: TGTGCCAGCAGCCCGAAGACTAGCGGGTACACAGATACGCAGTATTTT. This translates into CASSPKTSGYTDTQYF.

This clone was found once. This rearrangement joins TRBV6-5 to TRBJ1-2; D not resolved. The CDR3 sequence is 13 residues long. CDR1 and CDR2 (germline): MNHEY, SVGAGI. Trimming took off 5 bases at V and 7 bases at J, with 14 bases between the two ends. CDR3 DNA sequence: TGTGCCAGCAGTCACCGTGGAGACGGTGGCTACACCTTC. Translated, it gives CASSHRGDGGYTF.

The J gene is TRBJ2-2, the V gene TRBV19; the match to TRBD1 covers 7 bases. V was clipped by 11 bases and J by 6 bases; unmatched bases: 0. Germline V gene lookup returns CDR1 LNHDA and CDR2 SQIVND (reference sequence). There are 10 residues in the CDR3. CDR3 coding DNA: TGTGCCCAGGGGGCCGGGGAGCTGTTTTTT. Amino acid sequence: CAQGAGELFF.

This chain connects TRBV15 to TRBJ2-2, with TRBD2 identical over 9 bases. The CDR3 has 17 residues. Germline V gene sequence: CDR1 LNHNV, CDR2 YYDKDF (reference sequence). V gave up 0 bases and J gave up 4 bases; unmatched junction bases: 6. The CDR3 spells CATSRDRLAASTGELFF. CDR3 coding DNA: TGTGCCACCAGCAGAGATCGACTAGCGGCGTCCACCGGGGAGCTGTTTTTT. The variable domain in full, with the rest retrieved from reference TRBV15 and TRBJ2-2, is DAMVIQNPRYQVTQFGKPVTLSCSQTLNHNVMYWYQQKSSQAPKLLFHYYDKDFNNEADTPDNFQSRRPNTSFCFLDIRSPGLGDTAMYLCATSRDRLAASTGELFFGEGSRLTVL.

As concerns this clone: The junction does not match germline at one end; this may be a read error. The rearrangement links TRBV29-1 to TRBJ1-2, with D possibly being TRBD1 (6 bases). The CDR3 is 13 residues long. Germline CDR1 is SQVTM and CDR2 is ANQGSEA. CDR3 region: CSGEPQGSYGYTF. CDR3 nucleotide sequence: TGCAGCGGTGAACCTCAGGGGAGCTATGGCTACACCTTC. Based on the CDR3 plus reference TRBV29-1 and TRBJ1-2, the full variable domain is SAVISQKPSRDICQRGTSLTIQCQVDSQVTMMFWYRQQPGQSLTLIATANQGSEATYESGFVIDKFPISRPNLTFSTLTVSNMSPEDSSIYLCSGEPQGSYGYTFGSGTRLTVV.

This clone is a singleton in its sample. The chain carries TRBV30 and TRBJ2-6; 9 nucleotides align to TRBD1. V was pared by 3 bases and J by 1 base, with 7 bases of the junction left unmatched. The germline V gene encodes CDR1 GTSNPN and CDR2 SVGIG (reference sequence). The CDR3 has 17 amino acids. The CDR3 DNA reads as TGTGCCTGGAGCCTGACAGGGGGGGGATCTGGGGCCAACGTCCTGACTTTC. This gives the protein CAWSLTGGGSGANVLTF.

The V call is TRBV7-2, the J call TRBJ1-1; TRBD1 aligns across 11 bases. Germline V lookup: CDR1 SGHTA, CDR2 FQGNSA. The V gene end was trimmed by 3 bases and the J gene end by 6 bases; junction bases not matched to a gene: 6. This CDR3 is built from 15 residues. The CDR3 loop reads CASSLREGQGAEAFF. For the CDR3, the DNA is TGTGCCAGCAGCTTGAGGGAGGGACAGGGGGCTGAAGCTTTCTTT.

This clone was counted only a few times. V usage is TRBV29-1 and J usage is TRBJ1-2; D is unresolved. Trimming pared 4 bases from V and 1 base from J, leaving 10 bases between. Germline CDR1 SQVTM, CDR2 ANQGSEA. The CDR3 extends over 13 amino acids. In DNA, the CDR3 is TGCAGCGTTGGGTTAGGGCTTAACTATGGCTACACCTTC. Translation gives CSVGLGLNYGYTF.

In this sample, this clone turned up a few times. The chain uses TRBV28 and TRBJ2-3; D may be TRBD2 (7 bases). The length of the CDR3 is 15 residues. The V end was cut by 8 bases, the J end by 9 bases, with 24 bases between. Germline V lookup: CDR1 MDHEN, CDR2 SYDVKM. The chain's CDR3 is CASRDGGPGFQTQYF. DNA for the CDR3: TGTGCCAGCCGGGACGGGGGGCCGGGTTTTCAAACGCAGTATTTT.

The CDR3 DNA follows: TGTGCCATCAGTGGGCGGGAGGGCACAGATACGCAGTATTTT. Protein sequence: CAISGREGTDTQYF. The chain carries TRBV10-3 and TRBJ2-3; 8 nucleotides line up with TRBD2. The CDR3 loop spans 14 amino acids. J lost 1 base, V lost 4 bases, and 1 base had no gene match. The V gene's germline CDR1 is ENHRY and CDR2 SYGVKD.

In its sample, this clone was seen a few times. The chain recombines TRBV6-1 with TRBJ2-1; D gene unclear. Germline CDR1 and CDR2: MNHNS and SASEGT. This CDR3 region has 14 residues. Trimming pared 4 bases from V and 7 bases from J, leaving 14 bases between. In nucleotides, the CDR3 is TGTGCCAGCAGTGCGAAGAAGGGCTATAATGAGCAGTTCTTC. Residues: CASSAKKGYNEQFF.

The V and J genes are TRBV4-3 and TRBJ2-7; the D gene is possibly TRBD2 (6 bases). This CDR3 is 14 amino acids long. Germline V CDR1 and CDR2: LGHNA, YSLEER. V was cut by 3 bases and J by 3 bases, with 12 bases left in between. CDR3 sequence: CASSQELAFYEQYF. The CDR3 DNA reads as TGCGCCAGCAGCCAGGAGCTAGCGTTCTACGAGCAGTACTTC.